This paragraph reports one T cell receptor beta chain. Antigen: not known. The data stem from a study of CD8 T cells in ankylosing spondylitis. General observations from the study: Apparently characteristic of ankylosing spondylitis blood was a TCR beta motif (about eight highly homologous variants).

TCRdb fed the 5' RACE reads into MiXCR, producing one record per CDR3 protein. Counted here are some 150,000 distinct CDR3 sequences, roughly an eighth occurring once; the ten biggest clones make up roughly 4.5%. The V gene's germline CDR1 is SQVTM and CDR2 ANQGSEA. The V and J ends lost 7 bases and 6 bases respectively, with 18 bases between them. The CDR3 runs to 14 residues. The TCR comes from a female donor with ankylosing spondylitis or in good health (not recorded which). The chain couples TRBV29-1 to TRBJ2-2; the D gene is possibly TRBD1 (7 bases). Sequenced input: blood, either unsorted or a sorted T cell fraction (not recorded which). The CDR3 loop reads CSAGGGGKPGELFF. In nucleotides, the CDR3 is TGCAGCGCCGGTGGAGGGGGCAAGCCCGGGGAGCTGTTTTTT.